This entry is about one T cell receptor (beta chain). The entry originates in a study of CD8 T cells in Susac syndrome. This CDR3 spans 12 amino acids. Trimming took 0 bases from V and 16 from J, leaving 11 bases between them. Germline lookup yields CDR1 SGHKS and CDR2 YYEKEE (reference sequence). The RNA input was about 0.5 to 1 ug, and it was reverse transcribed with random hexamers. TCRdb called the immunoSEQ multiplex PCR reads again in MiXCR, with one record for every CDR3 protein. The table includes fewer than 300,000 distinct CDR3 sequences, about 85% detected once. The sample taken for sequencing was CD8+ T cells from PBMCs. This chain connects TRBV5-5 to TRBJ1-6; D not certain. The clonotype originates from a human donor with multiple sclerosis. The CDR3 reads CASSLGALELHF. CDR3 DNA sequence: TGTGCCAGCAGCTTGGGAGCGCTCGAACTCCACTTT. Full variable domain (rest looked up from reference TRBV5-5 and TRBJ1-6): DAGVTQSPTHLIKTRGQQVTLRCSPISGHKSVSWYQQVLGQGPQFIFQYYEKEERGRGNFPDRFSARQFPNYSSELNVNALLLGDSALYLCASSLGALELHFGNGTRLTVT.